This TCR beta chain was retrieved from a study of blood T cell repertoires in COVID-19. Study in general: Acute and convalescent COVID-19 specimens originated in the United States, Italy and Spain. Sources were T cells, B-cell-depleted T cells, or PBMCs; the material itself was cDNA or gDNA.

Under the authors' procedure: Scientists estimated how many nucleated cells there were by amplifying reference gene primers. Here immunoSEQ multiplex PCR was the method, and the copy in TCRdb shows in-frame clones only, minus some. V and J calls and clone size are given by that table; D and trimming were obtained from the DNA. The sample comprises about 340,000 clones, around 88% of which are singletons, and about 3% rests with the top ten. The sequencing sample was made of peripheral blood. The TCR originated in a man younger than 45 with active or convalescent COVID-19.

CDR3 coding DNA: TGTGCCAGCAGTGAACTAGGGGGCTCTGGAAACACCATATATTTT. Its translation: CASSELGGSGNTIYF. This sequence joins TRBV2 and TRBJ1-3, with TRBD1 as a possible D gene (6 bases). Germline assignment: CDR1 SNHLY and CDR2 FYNNEI. Trimming shortened V by 2 bases and J by 0 bases, and 8 bases separated the two germline ends. CDR3 size: 15 residues.